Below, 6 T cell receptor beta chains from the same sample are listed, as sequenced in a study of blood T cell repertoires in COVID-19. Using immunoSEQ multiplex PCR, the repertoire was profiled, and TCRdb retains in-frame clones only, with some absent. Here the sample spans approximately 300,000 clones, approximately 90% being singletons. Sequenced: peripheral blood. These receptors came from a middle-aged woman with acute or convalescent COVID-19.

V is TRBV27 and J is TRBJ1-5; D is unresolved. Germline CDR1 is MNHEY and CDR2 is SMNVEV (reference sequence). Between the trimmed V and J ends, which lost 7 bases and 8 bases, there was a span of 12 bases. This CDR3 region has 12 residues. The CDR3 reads CASNKGAEPQHF. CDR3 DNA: TGTGCCAGCAACAAGGGAGCGGAGCCCCAGCATTTT.

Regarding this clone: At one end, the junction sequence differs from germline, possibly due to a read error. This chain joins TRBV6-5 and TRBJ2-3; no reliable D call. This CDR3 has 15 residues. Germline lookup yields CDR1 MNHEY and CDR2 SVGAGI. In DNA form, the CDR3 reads TGTGCCAGCACAGTCTTGGCGGAACGCACATATACGCAGTATTTT. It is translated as CASTVLAERTYTQYF.

CDR3 protein: CASRPRGDLLTYEQYV. DNA of the CDR3: TGTGCCAGCCGGCCCCGGGGAGACCTCCTGACCTACGAGCAGTACGTC. V usage is TRBV27 and J usage is TRBJ2-7; tentative D call: TRBD2 (5 bases). The ends were cut back, 8 bases at V and 2 bases at J, with 22 bases in the middle. The germline CDR1 and CDR2 sequences are MNHEY and SMNVEV (reference sequence). The CDR3 is 16 residues long.

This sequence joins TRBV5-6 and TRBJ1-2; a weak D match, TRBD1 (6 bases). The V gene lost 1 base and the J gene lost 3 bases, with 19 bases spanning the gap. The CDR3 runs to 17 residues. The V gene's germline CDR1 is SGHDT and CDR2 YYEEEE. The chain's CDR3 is CASSLTQGRGDDYGYTF. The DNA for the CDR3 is TGTGCCAGCAGCTTGACCCAGGGGAGGGGAGATGACTATGGCTACACCTTC.

This CDR3 is CASSPPSGSGNTIYF. The DNA of the CDR3 is TGTGCCAGCTCACCACCGAGCGGGTCTGGAAACACCATATATTTT. V and J are TRBV18 and TRBJ1-3; D gene uncertain. V lost 0 bases, J lost 1 base, and 7 bases lay in between. CDR1 is KGHSH and CDR2 is LQKENI in the germline V gene. This CDR3 is 15 amino acids long.

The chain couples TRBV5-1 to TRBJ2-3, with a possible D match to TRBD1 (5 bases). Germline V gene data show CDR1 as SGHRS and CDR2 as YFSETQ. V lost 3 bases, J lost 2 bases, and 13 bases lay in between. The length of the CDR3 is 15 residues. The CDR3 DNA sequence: TGCGCCAGCAGCTCGTGGGGCTCTTTCACAGATACGCAGTATTTT. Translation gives CASSSWGSFTDTQYF.